The T cell receptor (beta chain) under discussion was sequenced for a study of blood T cell repertoires in COVID-19. Profiled with immunoSEQ multiplex PCR; TCRdb holds only in-frame clones, not every one. Here the sample spans 200,000 to 250,000 clones, about 80% being singletons. This clone has only a few counts. The CDR3 spans 17 residues. Germline assignment: CDR1 MDHEN and CDR2 SYDVKM. V dropped 7 bases and J dropped 6 bases, with 24 bases sitting between them. Sequencing was done on a sample of peripheral blood. The chain recombines TRBV28 with TRBJ1-4, with D unclear. This receptor was obtained from a woman of 80 years or more with acute or convalescent COVID-19. CDR3: CASTSPSAGTRHEKLFF. CDR3 coding DNA: TGTGCCAGCACCTCCCCGAGCGCGGGAACACGTCATGAAAAACTGTTTTTT.